This T cell receptor (beta chain) is from a study of blood T cells in healthy people across ages. General observations from the study: A strong correlation was found between TCR beta diversity and the percentage of naive T cells.

At least 7 million PBMCs were isolated per sample. The length of the CDR3 is 14 residues. The germline CDR1 and CDR2 sequences are SGHTA and FQGNSA. A J-beta primer mix and a sample-barcoded 5' primer were used in a second PCR of about 7 to 12 cycles. The yield of each sample was at least 2.5 million CDR3-containing paired-end reads. TCRdb used MiXCR to reprocess the 5' RACE reads, holding one entry per CDR3 protein. The sample lists approximately 2,000,000 distinct CDR3 sequences; about two fifths were seen once. This clonotype was seen many times. The target antigen is unknown. One end of the junction does not line up with germline, which may come from a read error.

Sequenced input: blood. The chain is built from TRBV7-2 and TRBJ2-3; tentative D call: TRBD1 (5 bases). This TCR was sampled from a human donor in good health. In DNA form, the CDR3 reads TGCGCCAGCAGCTTAGAGACAGGCACAGATACGCAGTATTTT. Translation: CASSLETGTDTQYF.